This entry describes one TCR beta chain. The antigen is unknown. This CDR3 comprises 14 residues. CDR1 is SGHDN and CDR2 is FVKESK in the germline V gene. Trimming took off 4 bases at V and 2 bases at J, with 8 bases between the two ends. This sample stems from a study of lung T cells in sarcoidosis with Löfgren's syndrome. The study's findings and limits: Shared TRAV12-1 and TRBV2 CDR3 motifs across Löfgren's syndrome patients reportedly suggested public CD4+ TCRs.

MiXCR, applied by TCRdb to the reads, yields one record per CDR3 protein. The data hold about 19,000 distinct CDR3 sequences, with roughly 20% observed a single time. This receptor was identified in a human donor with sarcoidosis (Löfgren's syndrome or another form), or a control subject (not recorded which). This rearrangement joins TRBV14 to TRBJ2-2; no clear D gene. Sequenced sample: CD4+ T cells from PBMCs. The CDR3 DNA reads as TGTGCCAGCAGCCCTTGGGGAAACACCGGGGAGCTGTTTTTT. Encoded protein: CASSPWGNTGELFF.